These 8 T cell receptor beta chains were all obtained from the same sample, sequenced in a study of T cell responses to AZD1222 COVID-19 vaccine (dated by TCRdb to the early 2020s). The sample's time point, from its label and the paper: baseline before first vaccination. The library was generated by the immunoSEQ multiplex PCR assay. Drawn from immuneACCESS, this table holds only the in-frame rearrangements with V and J called that TCRdb kept. Clones are partly lost; checked studies trace under half to an unresolved V gene and leave the rest unexplained. The sample table contains about 190,000 clones; only one count was recorded for around 92% of them. 1% to 1.5% of the sample belongs to the ten largest clones. Material: peripheral blood, obtained on day 0 of AZD1222 vaccination. The receptors were sampled from an adult in good health.

The CDR3 nucleotides are TGTGCCAGCAGCTCGACTAGCGGGGGGGCCTACAATGAGCAGTTCTTC. The encoded protein is CASSSTSGGAYNEQFF. The chain uses TRBV7-2 and TRBJ2-1; the match to TRBD2 covers 14 bases. Per the germline V gene, CDR1 is SGHTA and CDR2 is FQGNSA. The CDR3 runs to 16 residues. Trimming at V came to 4 bases and at J to 2 bases, leaving 1 base not matched to a gene. The full variable domain, completed using reference TRBV7-2 and TRBJ2-1, is GAGVSQSPSNKVTEKGKDVELRCDPISGHTALYWYRQSLGQGLEFLIYFQGNSAPDKSGLPSDRFSAERTGGSVSTLTIQRTQQEDSAVYLCASSSTSGGAYNEQFFGPGTRLTVL.

This clone occurred a few times. The chain joins TRBV19 to TRBJ1-6, with D tentatively TRBD1 (5 bases). The CDR3 sequence is 17 residues long. From germline, CDR1 is LNHDA and CDR2 SQIVND (reference sequence). The V gene lost 5 bases and the J gene lost 5 bases, with 19 bases spanning the gap. In DNA, the CDR3 is TGTGCCAGTAGTCCTAGCCGCAGGGTGAAAAATAATTCACCCCTCCACTTT. Translating it yields CASSPSRRVKNNSPLHF.

This sequence joins TRBV15 and TRBJ1-1; 9 bases map to TRBD1. CDR3 length: 14 amino acids. V was pared by 3 bases and J by 7 bases, with 6 bases of the junction left unmatched. CDR1 is LNHNV and CDR2 is YYDKDF in the germline V gene (reference sequence). CDR3 in DNA: TGTGCCACCAGCAGGGACAGGGGTATTAGTGAAGCTTTCTTT. Residues: CATSRDRGISEAFF.

The J gene is TRBJ1-2, the V gene TRBV7-9; D might be TRBD1 (5 bases). CDR3 size: 15 residues. Germline values: CDR1 SEHNR, CDR2 FQNEAQ (reference sequence). The V end was cut by 4 bases, the J end by 5 bases, with 17 bases between. The CDR3 sequence is CASSSTPDTRYGYTF. Here the CDR3 DNA reads TGTGCCAGCAGCTCCACTCCGGACACCCGTTATGGCTACACCTTC.

This chain links TRBV19 with TRBJ1-2; no clear D gene. The CDR3 extends over 13 amino acids. The V end lost 0 bases, the J end lost 2 bases, and 4 bases lay between the germline ends. Per the germline V gene, CDR1 is LNHDA and CDR2 is SQIVND (reference sequence). The CDR3 region is CASSIDPNYGYTF. DNA for the CDR3: TGTGCCAGTAGTATAGATCCGAACTATGGCTACACCTTC.

The chain uses TRBV7-2 and TRBJ1-2; D unresolved. Germline assignment: CDR1 SGHTA and CDR2 FQGNSA. Trimming stripped 7 bases from V and 6 bases from J, with 15 bases between. The CDR3 is 13 amino acids. Here the CDR3 reads CASNPSEGNGYTF. Written as DNA, the CDR3 is TGTGCCAGCAACCCTTCGGAGGGAAATGGCTACACCTTC. Supplemented by reference TRBV7-2 and TRBJ1-2, the full variable domain reads GAGVSQSPSNKVTEKGKDVELRCDPISGHTALYWYRQSLGQGLEFLIYFQGNSAPDKSGLPSDRFSAERTGGSVSTLTIQRTQQEDSAVYLCASNPSEGNGYTFGSGTRLTVV.

The chain recombines TRBV6-2 or TRBV6-3 with TRBJ2-3, with TRBD2 matching over 9 bases. V lost 0 bases, J lost 2 bases, and 6 bases stayed unmatched. CDR1 and CDR2 (germline): MNHEY, SVGEGT. CDR3 length: 17 amino acids. CDR3 sequence (DNA): TGTGCCAGCAGTTACTCAGGGACTAGCACCTACACAGATACGCAGTATTTT. Residues: CASSYSGTSTYTDTQYF.

This clone was recorded a few times. The chain joins TRBV6-5 to TRBJ1-5; 7 bases fit TRBD1. V was pared by 6 bases and J by 6 bases, with 11 bases of the junction left unmatched. The CDR3 spans 15 residues. From germline, CDR1 is MNHEY and CDR2 SVGAGI. The CDR3 here is CASRRSGTAPQPQHF. Written as DNA, the CDR3 is TGTGCCAGCAGACGCTCCGGGACAGCCCCTCAGCCCCAGCATTTT.